There are many counts of the clone carrying this T cell receptor beta chain. The library gave individual cDNA molecules unique molecular identifiers. TCRdb analysed the RACE reads with MiXCR anew, one entry per CDR3 protein. This sample yields around 340,000 distinct CDR3 sequences, of which roughly 6.9% are seen a single time; 7% to 10% belongs to the top ten. This entry is derived from a study of human T cells and chemical hapten exposure. The time point is: patch test 1, 2 weeks after DPC sensitization. Documented treatment: therapeutic diphenylcyclopropenone sensitization with weekly scalp DPC. V was clipped by 2 bases and J by 6 bases, with 7 bases between them. CDR1 and CDR2 (germline): SEHNR, FQNEAQ (reference sequence). This CDR3 spans 12 amino acids.

The clonotype comes from a woman between 18 and 29 years old with alopecia areata. Some clones in this sample may be carry-over from other donors' samples. The sequencing here drew on whole blood, taken in connection with sensitization to the hapten diphenylcyclopropenone (DPC). The rearrangement uses TRBV7-9 and TRBJ1-2; D gene unclear. The CDR3 coding sequence is TGTGCCAGCAGCTTAAGGGAGGATGGCTACACCTTC. This gives the protein CASSLREDGYTF. Full variable domain (remainder filled in from reference TRBV7-9 and TRBJ1-2): DTGVSQNPRHKITKRGQNVTFRCDPISEHNRLYWYRQTLGQGPEFLTYFQNEAQLEKSRLLSDRFSAERPKGSFSTLEIQRTEQGDSAMYLCASSLREDGYTFGSGTRLTVV.